The rows below give T cell receptor beta chains drawn from one sample of a study of cytomegalovirus exposure and HLA in healthy donors. The protocol was immunoSEQ multiplex PCR, while the TCRdb copy is restricted to in-frame clones and leaves out a portion. The data contain 110,000 to 150,000 clones, 85% to 90% of them seen just once; the ten biggest clones take up about 2.7%. The source material was PBMCs. These receptors all stem from a man between 18 and 35 years old in good health and CMV-seronegative. Both conserved end residues are part of each CDR3. Each record gives: D gene, J gene, V gene, clone size, CDR3 DNA, CDR3 protein. The D gene is left open where the match is weak. Rows may omit the clone size; those that give it use once, few, many or a size class.

TRBD2	TRBJ2-3	TRBV7-9	-	TGTGCCAGCAGCCCATGGGGGACTAGCGGCACAGATACGCAGTATTTT	CASSPWGTSGTDTQYF
-	TRBJ2-7	TRBV6-6	-	TGTGCCAGCAGTACAGAATCCAGGGGCCTCTACGAGCAGTACTTC	CASSTESRGLYEQYF
-	TRBJ2-1	TRBV4-3	-	TGCGCCAGCAGCCAAGAGCGGAATGGCTACAATGAGCAGTTCTTC	CASSQERNGYNEQFF
TRBD1	TRBJ2-5	TRBV5-4	-	TGTGCCAGCAGCTTGAACAGGGGTGAGACCCAGTACTTC	CASSLNRGETQYF
-	TRBJ2-7	TRBV5-4	few	TGTGCCAGCAGCTTACGGCCTAGTGCCGAGCAGTACTTC	CASSLRPSAEQYF
-	TRBJ1-1	TRBV13	-	TGTGCCAGCAGCTTAGAGGGTCCTAGGGGCACTGAAGCTTTCTTT	CASSLEGPRGTEAFF
-	TRBJ2-7	TRBV28	-	TGTGCCAGCAGCTACCTCGGTAATGACGAGCAGTACTTC	CASSYLGNDEQYF
-	TRBJ2-5	TRBV2	-	TGTGCCAGCAGTGACCAGGGGCTAGGTAGGACCCAGTACTTC	CASSDQGLGRTQYF
-	TRBJ1-1	TRBV5-4	-	TGTGCCGTGGCTGGGAACACTGAAGCTTTCTTT	CAVAGNTEAFF
-	TRBJ2-4	TRBV4-2	few	TGTGCCAGCAGCCAAGATACGGGAGAAGTAAACATTCAGTACTTC	CASSQDTGEVNIQYF
-	TRBJ2-3	TRBV7-2	-	TGTGCCAGCAGCTTAATTAGCCACCCCACAGATACGCAGTATTTT	CASSLISHPTDTQYF
TRBD1	TRBJ2-1	TRBV5-1	once	TGCGCCAGCAGCACCTCGACAGGGGCCCCTAATGAGCAGTTCTTC	CASSTSTGAPNEQFF
-	TRBJ2-1	TRBV7-9	once	TGTGCCAGCAGCTTAGCAGAGGCGGAATACAATGAGCAGTTCTTC	CASSLAEAEYNEQFF
-	TRBJ2-2	TRBV21-1	-	TGTGCCATCCCTATTGGGGGAGGAACCGGGGAGCTGTTTTTT	CAIPIGGGTGELFF
TRBD1	TRBJ2-1	TRBV19	-	TGTGCCAGTAGTATTGGGACAGGGGTTATAAATGAGCAGTTCTTC	CASSIGTGVINEQFF
-	TRBJ1-5	TRBV9	-	TGTGCCAGCAGCGTAGAAGGGGATGTCGGTCAGCCCCAGCATTTT	CASSVEGDVGQPQHF
-	TRBJ1-1	TRBV18	-	TGTGCCAGCTCACCGGGACTTATGAACACTGAAGCTTTCTTT	CASSPGLMNTEAFF
TRBD2	TRBJ2-2	TRBV6-6	-	TGTGCCAGCAGGGCCCGCGGCGGGAGGTTCACCGGGGAGCTGTTTTTT	CASRARGGRFTGELFF
TRBD1	TRBJ2-7	TRBV9	-	TGTGCCAGCAGCGTAGGTGGACAGGGTATTCGGTACGAGCAGTACTTC	CASSVGGQGIRYEQYF
TRBD2	TRBJ2-7	TRBV5-1	-	TGCGCCAGCAGCTTGGCTCCTAGCGGGGGCTCCTACGAGCAGTACTTC	CASSLAPSGGSYEQYF
-	TRBJ1-1	TRBV7-9	-	TGTGCCAGCAGCCCTAACAGGAACACTGAAGCTTTCTTT	CASSPNRNTEAFF
-	TRBJ2-1	TRBV10-3	once	TGTGCCATCACCCTAGGACAGAGTACCTCCTACAATGAGCAGTTCTTC	CAITLGQSTSYNEQFF
-	TRBJ2-5	TRBV5-1	-	TGCGCCAGCAGCTTGGTCGGGGGAGAGACCCAGTACTTC	CASSLVGGETQYF
TRBD1	TRBJ1-5	TRBV2	-	TGTGCCAGCAGGGGGGACAGGGTCCTTCAGCCCCAGCATTTT	CASRGDRVLQPQHF
TRBD1	TRBJ1-1	TRBV28	-	TGTGCCAGCCTTGTAACAAGGGGGCGGAACACTGAAGCTTTCTTT	CASLVTRGRNTEAFF
TRBD1	TRBJ1-4	TRBV19	-	TGTGCCAGTAAACGGGACAGGGGAAGTGAAAAACTGTTTTTT	CASKRDRGSEKLFF
TRBD2	TRBJ2-5	TRBV4-1	-	TGCGCCAGCAGCCGACAGGATAGCGGGGCGTCCGGGGGCCCGGGGGAGACCCAGTACTTC	CASSRQDSGASGGPGETQYF
-	TRBJ2-7	TRBV5-6	-	TGTGCCAGCAGCTTGGCCCTACAGGGCCCCTCCTACGAGCAGTACTTC	CASSLALQGPSYEQYF
TRBD1	TRBJ2-7	TRBV25-1	-	TGTGCCAGCAGTGTACAGGGGTTCAGCAACGAGCAGTACTTC	CASSVQGFSNEQYF
TRBD1	TRBJ2-7	TRBV15	-	TGTGCCACCAGCAGAAGGACAGGTTGGGAGCAGTACTTC	CATSRRTGWEQYF
-	TRBJ1-3	TRBV21-1	few	TGTGCCAGCAGCCCCCGGGACAGGGGACCCTCTGGAAACACCATATATTTT	CASSPRDRGPSGNTIYF
TRBD1	TRBJ1-1	TRBV27	-	TGTGCCAGCAGTTTACCGGGACAGGGGAGAACTGAAGCTTTCTTT	CASSLPGQGRTEAFF
TRBD1	TRBJ2-7	TRBV27	once	TGTGCCAGCAGCACCGGGCCGGGACAGGGGGACTACGAGCAGTACTTC	CASSTGPGQGDYEQYF
-	TRBJ1-1	TRBV9	-	TGTGCCAGCAGCGCCCATTCCGGGAGGGACACTGAAGCTTTCTTT	CASSAHSGRDTEAFF
-	TRBJ2-3	TRBV2	once	TGTGCCAGCAGCTGGGACTTCACAGATACGCAGTATTTT	CASSWDFTDTQYF
-	TRBJ2-1	TRBV11-2	-	TGTGCCAGCAGCTTATGGGGAGCCGGCCGCGGGGTAAATGACGAGCAGTTCTTC	CASSLWGAGRGVNDEQFF
TRBD2	TRBJ2-1	TRBV7-2	-	TGTGCCAGCAGCGGGAGGGACCCCAGGGATGAGCAGTTCTTC	CASSGRDPRDEQFF
TRBD2	TRBJ2-5	TRBV2	-	TGTGCCAGCAAATCCGTCCCTAGCGGGGAGACCCAGTACTTC	CASKSVPSGETQYF
-	TRBJ2-5	TRBV30	-	TGTGCCTGGAGTCCGAGCTTCCAAGAGAACCAGTACTTC	CAWSPSFQENQYF
-	TRBJ1-2	TRBV6-5	-	TGTGCCAGCAGTATCGGGGATGGCTACACCTTC	CASSIGDGYTF
-	TRBJ2-4	TRBV9	-	TGTGCCAGCAGCGTAGGGCCAGCCAAAAACATTCAGTACTTC	CASSVGPAKNIQYF
TRBD1	TRBJ1-5	TRBV27	-	TGTGCCAGCAGCAGGGGGCGGGATCAGCCCCAGCATTTT	CASSRGRDQPQHF
-	TRBJ2-3	TRBV9	-	TGTGCCAGCAGCCCCGGAGGTGGGCGAAGCACAGATACGCAGTATTTT	CASSPGGGRSTDTQYF
TRBD2	TRBJ2-1	TRBV6-1	-	TGTGCCAGCAGTGGGGCCCGGGCTAGCGGGTACAATGAGCAGTTCTTC	CASSGARASGYNEQFF
TRBD2	TRBJ2-1	TRBV27	-	TGTGCCAGCAGTTTACGTGGGACTAGCATATTCGTGTACAATGAGCAGTTCTTC	CASSLRGTSIFVYNEQFF
TRBD2	TRBJ2-1	TRBV7-9	-	TGTGCCAGCTTCAGGACTAGAGACAATGAGCAGTTCTTC	CASFRTRDNEQFF
-	TRBJ1-1	TRBV2	-	TGTGCCAGCACCGATCCGGGGGTCTCTGAAGCTTTCTTT	CASTDPGVSEAFF
TRBD2	TRBJ2-1	TRBV6-5	-	TGTGCCAGCAGTTCGGGACTAGCGGATAGAAATGAGCAGTTCTTC	CASSSGLADRNEQFF
-	TRBJ1-5	TRBV6-1	-	TGTGCCAGCAGTGGATGGGAGGGGACCTATAGCAATCAGCCCCAGCATTTT	CASSGWEGTYSNQPQHF
TRBD1	TRBJ2-2	TRBV7-9	many	TGTGCCAGCAGCCCCCGGACAGGGGGCGCCCCCGGCACCGGGGAGCTGTTTTTT	CASSPRTGGAPGTGELFF